Listed below are T cell receptor beta chains from one sample, sequenced in a study of blood T cell repertoires in COVID-19. The repertoire was sequenced with immunoSEQ multiplex PCR; TCRdb's copy has only in-frame clones and lacks some. The table has 250,000 or so clones, 83% seen once. The sample consisted of peripheral blood. The receptors here all came from a human donor in a cohort sampled during active COVID-19. The CDR3 runs from the conserved cysteine through the conserved F or W. D genes are given only for firm matches. Expanded clones get a size class; other rows say once, few or many, or leave the size out.

j_call clone_size v_call d_call cdr3_nt cdr3_aa
TRBJ2-3 - TRBV28 - TGTGCCAGCAGTTCCGATCGGGCCTTTCGGGGTACGCAGTATTTT CASSSDRAFRGTQYF
TRBJ1-4 - TRBV7-6 TRBD1 TGTGCCAGCAGCCCCCGGGACAGGGTTCATGAAAAACTGTTTTTT CASSPRDRVHEKLFF
TRBJ1-1 - TRBV2 - TGTGCCAGCGGTGGGCAGGGGACGACTACCAACACTGAAGCTTTCTTT CASGGQGTTTNTEAFF
TRBJ2-1 - TRBV3-1/TRBV3-2 TRBD2 TGTGCCAGCAGCCAGGAGTATAGCGGGAGAGGGGATGAGCAGTTCTTC CASSQEYSGRGDEQFF
TRBJ2-7 - TRBV27 TRBD1 TGTGCCAGCAGTTCGCGACAGGGGTCCTACGAGCAGTACTTC CASSSRQGSYEQYF
TRBJ1-2 - TRBV6-5 TRBD1 TGTGCCAGCAAAGGACAGGGCAAAGGCTACACCTTC CASKGQGKGYTF
TRBJ1-6 - TRBV27 TRBD1 TGTGCCAGCAGTAGACAGGGGAGTAATTCACCCCTCCACTTT CASSRQGSNSPLHF
TRBJ2-1 - TRBV18 TRBD1 TGTGCCAGCTCACGGGACAGGGCCAATGAGCAGTTCTTC CASSRDRANEQFF
TRBJ1-2 - TRBV28 TRBD1 TGTGCCAGCAGTTTACCCACAGGGGGCCTATTAGGCTACACCTTC CASSLPTGGLLGYTF
TRBJ2-5 - TRBV20-1 - TGCAGTGCTTCGGAAGAGACCCAGTACTTC CSASEETQYF
TRBJ2-1 - TRBV28 - TGTGCCAGTAACGGAGGGAGGTATATTGAGCAGTTCTTC CASNGGRYIEQFF
TRBJ1-2 - TRBV5-4 - TGTGCCAGCAGCTTGGGCGGGTACCAGGGGATAGATGGCTACACCTTC CASSLGGYQGIDGYTF
TRBJ2-7 few TRBV2 TRBD1 TGTGCCAGCACCTGGACAGGTGACACCTACGAGCAGTACTTC CASTWTGDTYEQYF
TRBJ2-3 many TRBV2 TRBD2 TGTGCCAGTAGCGGGGGGGCCAAAGATACGCAGTATTTT CASSGGAKDTQYF
TRBJ2-1 - TRBV19 TRBD2 TGTGCCAGTAGTTCCCGGACTAGCTACAATGAGCAGTTCTTC CASSSRTSYNEQFF
TRBJ2-4 - TRBV7-2 - TGTGCCAGCAGAACCGGGATCCAGGACATTCAGTACTTC CASRTGIQDIQYF
TRBJ2-7 - TRBV5-1 TRBD1 TGCGCCAGCAGCCGCGACAGGGACTCCTACGAGCAGTACTTC CASSRDRDSYEQYF
TRBJ1-1 - TRBV10-1 - TGCGCCAGCAGCCGGGATGGCGGGAACACTGAAGCTTTCTTT CASSRDGGNTEAFF
TRBJ1-1 - TRBV28 - TGTGCCAGCAGCCCATGGGGACTGATGAACACTGAAGCTTTCTTT CASSPWGLMNTEAFF
TRBJ1-5 few TRBV19 - TGTGCCAGTAGTTTCCGGACAGTGGTCGACCAGCCCCAGCATTTT CASSFRTVVDQPQHF
TRBJ2-5 - TRBV6-2/TRBV6-3 TRBD2 TGTGCCAGCAGCCGGGACTATAAAGAGACCCAGTACTTC CASSRDYKETQYF
TRBJ2-3 - TRBV20-1 - TGCAGTGCTAGTCACGAGGATACGCAGTATTTT CSASHEDTQYF
TRBJ2-1 - TRBV19 - TGTGCCAGTAGCCCGATATACGGTGAGCAGTTCTTC CASSPIYGEQFF
TRBJ1-1 - TRBV6-5 TRBD1 TGTGCCGGGGGTAGGGGGCGTGACACTGAAGCTTTCTTT CAGGRGRDTEAFF
TRBJ2-1 - TRBV7-3 TRBD2 TGTGCCAGCAGCCTTAGCGGGGAATCCTACAATGAGCAGTTCTTC CASSLSGESYNEQFF
TRBJ2-5 - TRBV2 - TGTGCCAGCATAGGACAGAAAGAGACCCAGTACTTC CASIGQKETQYF
TRBJ2-3 - TRBV9 TRBD2 TGTGCCAGCAGCGTATCGCGGGGGGCCCTCGGGGATACGCAGTATTTT CASSVSRGALGDTQYF
TRBJ2-7 - TRBV19 TRBD1 TGTGCCAGTAGTTCAGGGGGCTACGTTTCCTCCGAGCAGTACTTC CASSSGGYVSSEQYF
TRBJ1-1 - TRBV19 - TGTGCCAGTAGTATGGGAAGGGGGTGGAACACTGAAGCTTTCTTT CASSMGRGWNTEAFF
TRBJ2-7 - TRBV6-5 TRBD2 TGTGCCAGCAGTTACTCTACTAGCGGGACCTACGAGCAGTACTTC CASSYSTSGTYEQYF
TRBJ1-1 - TRBV7-9 - TGTGCCAGCAGGAAAGGGGCTGAAGCTTTCTTT CASRKGAEAFF
TRBJ1-2 - TRBV10-3 - TGTGCCATCAGCACGGAGAACTATGGCTACACCTTC CAISTENYGYTF
TRBJ1-6 - TRBV5-4 - TGTGCCAGCAGCTTGGGCCAGGGTGACTCACCCCTCCACTTT CASSLGQGDSPLHF
TRBJ2-1 - TRBV5-4 TRBD2 TGTGCCAGCAGCTTGCTTCCTAGCGGAAATGAGCAGTTCTTC CASSLLPSGNEQFF
TRBJ1-1 - TRBV30 - TGTGCCTGGAGCCCCATTGACACAGCTCTGAACACTGAAGCTTTCTTT CAWSPIDTALNTEAFF
TRBJ1-5 - TRBV19 TRBD1 TGTGCCAGTAGCAGGGGGCAATATCAGCCCCAGCATTTT CASSRGQYQPQHF
TRBJ1-3 - TRBV27 - TGTGCCAGCAGTCGCCTCGACGGAGACTCTGGAAACACCATATATTTT CASSRLDGDSGNTIYF
TRBJ1-6 once TRBV6-2/TRBV6-3 - TGTGCCAGCAGTTACTCAGGCCAGGGTCAAAATTCACCCCTCCACTTT CASSYSGQGQNSPLHF
TRBJ2-3 - TRBV27 TRBD2 TGTGCCAGCAGTTTATCGGTACTAGCGGGAGCTGATACGCAGTATTTT CASSLSVLAGADTQYF
TRBJ2-7 - TRBV6-5 - TGTGCCAGCAGTTACTCGGAGGGGACCCACTATAACTTC CASSYSEGTHYNF
TRBJ2-2 - TRBV7-9 - TGTGCCAGCAGCTCCCGCGGAGGACTCGACGACACCGGGGAGCTGTTTTTT CASSSRGGLDDTGELFF
TRBJ2-7 - TRBV11-2 - TGTGCCAGCAGCTTAAGCCCCCAGGGGCAGTACGAGCAGTACTTC CASSLSPQGQYEQYF
TRBJ1-6 - TRBV7-2 - TGTGCCAGCGAACAGGCTCGCTATAATTCACCCCTCCACTTT CASEQARYNSPLHF
TRBJ2-7 - TRBV7-6 - TGTGCCAGCAGCCCCGGGACTTTCAGCTCCTACGAGCAGTACTTC CASSPGTFSSYEQYF
TRBJ2-2 many TRBV15 TRBD2 TGTGCCACCAGCGGCCGGACTAGGGGAACCGGGGAGCTGTTTTTT CATSGRTRGTGELFF